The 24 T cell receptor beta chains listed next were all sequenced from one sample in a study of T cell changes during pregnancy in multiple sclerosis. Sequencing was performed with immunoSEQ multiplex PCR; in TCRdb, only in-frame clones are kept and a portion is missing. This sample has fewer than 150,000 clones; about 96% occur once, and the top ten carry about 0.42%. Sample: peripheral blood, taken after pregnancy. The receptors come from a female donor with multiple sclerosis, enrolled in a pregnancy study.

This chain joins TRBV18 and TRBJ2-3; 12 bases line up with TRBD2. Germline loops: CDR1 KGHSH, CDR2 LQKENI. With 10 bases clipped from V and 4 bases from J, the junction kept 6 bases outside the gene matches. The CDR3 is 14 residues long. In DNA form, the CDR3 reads TGTGCCACCATGACTAGCGGGAGCGCAGATACGCAGTATTTT. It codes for CATMTSGSADTQYF.

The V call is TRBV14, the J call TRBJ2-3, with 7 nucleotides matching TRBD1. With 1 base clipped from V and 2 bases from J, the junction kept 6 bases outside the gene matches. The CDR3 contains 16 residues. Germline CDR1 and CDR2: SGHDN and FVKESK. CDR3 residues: CASSQGRDSLTDTQYF. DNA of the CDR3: TGTGCCAGCAGCCAAGGTCGGGACAGCCTCACAGATACGCAGTATTTT.

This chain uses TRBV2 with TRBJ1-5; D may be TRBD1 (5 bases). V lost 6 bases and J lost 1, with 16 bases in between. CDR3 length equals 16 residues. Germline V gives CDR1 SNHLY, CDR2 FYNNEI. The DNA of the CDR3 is TGTGCCAGCAGAGACCTAGGGGAGGTCAGCAATCAGCCCCAGCATTTT. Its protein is CASRDLGEVSNQPQHF.

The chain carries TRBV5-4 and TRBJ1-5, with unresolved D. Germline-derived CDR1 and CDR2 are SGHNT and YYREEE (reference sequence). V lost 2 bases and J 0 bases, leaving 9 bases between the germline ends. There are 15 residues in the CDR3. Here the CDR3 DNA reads TGTGCCAGCAGCTTTGGCCCGAATAGCAATCAGCCCCAGCATTTT. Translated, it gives CASSFGPNSNQPQHF.

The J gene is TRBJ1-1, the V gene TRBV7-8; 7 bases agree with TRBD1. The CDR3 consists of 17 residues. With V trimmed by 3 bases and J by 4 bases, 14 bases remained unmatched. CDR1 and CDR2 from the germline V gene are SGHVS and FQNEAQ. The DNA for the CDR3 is TGTGCCAGCAGCTTGTTGCCGGGACAGTTCGCGAGCACTGAAGCTTTCTTT. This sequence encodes CASSLLPGQFASTEAFF.

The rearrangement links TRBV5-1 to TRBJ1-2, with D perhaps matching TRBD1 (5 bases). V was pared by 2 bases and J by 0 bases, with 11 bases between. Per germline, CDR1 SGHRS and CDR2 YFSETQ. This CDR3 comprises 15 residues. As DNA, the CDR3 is TGCGCCAGCAGCTTTGAGACAGCTTCTAACTATGGCTACACCTTC. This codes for CASSFETASNYGYTF.

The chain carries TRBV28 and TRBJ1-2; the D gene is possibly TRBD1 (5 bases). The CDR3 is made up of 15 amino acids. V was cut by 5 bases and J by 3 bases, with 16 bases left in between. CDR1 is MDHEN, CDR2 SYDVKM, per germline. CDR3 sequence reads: CASSPGQGLYYGYTF. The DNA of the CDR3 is TGTGCCAGCAGTCCCGGCCAGGGCCTCTACTATGGCTACACCTTC.

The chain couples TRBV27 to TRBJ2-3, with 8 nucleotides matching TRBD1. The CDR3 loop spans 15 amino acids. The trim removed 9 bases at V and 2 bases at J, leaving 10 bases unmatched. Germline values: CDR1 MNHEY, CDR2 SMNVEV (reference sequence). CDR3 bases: TGTGCCAGTTGGACAGGGATGATCGTCACAGATACGCAGTATTTT. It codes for CASWTGMIVTDTQYF.

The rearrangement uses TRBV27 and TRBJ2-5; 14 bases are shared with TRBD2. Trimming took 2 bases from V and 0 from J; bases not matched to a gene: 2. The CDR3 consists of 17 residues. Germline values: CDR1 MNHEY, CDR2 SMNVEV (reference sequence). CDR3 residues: CASSLRTSGRYQETQYF. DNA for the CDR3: TGTGCCAGCAGTTTAAGGACTAGCGGGAGGTACCAAGAGACCCAGTACTTC.

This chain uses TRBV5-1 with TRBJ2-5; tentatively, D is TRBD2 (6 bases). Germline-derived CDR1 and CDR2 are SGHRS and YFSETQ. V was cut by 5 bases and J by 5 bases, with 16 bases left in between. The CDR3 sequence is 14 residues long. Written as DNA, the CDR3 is TGCGCCAGCAGTGGTGTCGGTGCGGGGGAGACCCAGTACTTC. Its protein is CASSGVGAGETQYF.

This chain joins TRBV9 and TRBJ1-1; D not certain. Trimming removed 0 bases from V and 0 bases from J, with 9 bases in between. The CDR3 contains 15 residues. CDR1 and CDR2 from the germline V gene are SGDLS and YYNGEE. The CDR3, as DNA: TGTGCCAGCAGCGTAGACCTACAGCTGAACACTGAAGCTTTCTTT. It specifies CASSVDLQLNTEAFF.

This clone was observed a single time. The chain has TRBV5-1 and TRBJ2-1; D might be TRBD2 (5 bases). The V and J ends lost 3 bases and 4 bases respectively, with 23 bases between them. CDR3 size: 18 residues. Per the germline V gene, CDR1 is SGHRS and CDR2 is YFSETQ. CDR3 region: CASSSLAQRRGIYNEQFF. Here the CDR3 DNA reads TGCGCCAGCAGCTCACTCGCCCAGCGGAGAGGGATTTACAATGAGCAGTTCTTC.

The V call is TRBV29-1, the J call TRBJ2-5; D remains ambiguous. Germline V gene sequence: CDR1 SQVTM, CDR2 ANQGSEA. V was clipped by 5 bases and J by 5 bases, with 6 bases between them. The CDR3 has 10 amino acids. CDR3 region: CSVLSETQYF. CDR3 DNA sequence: TGCAGCGTTCTTAGTGAGACCCAGTACTTC.

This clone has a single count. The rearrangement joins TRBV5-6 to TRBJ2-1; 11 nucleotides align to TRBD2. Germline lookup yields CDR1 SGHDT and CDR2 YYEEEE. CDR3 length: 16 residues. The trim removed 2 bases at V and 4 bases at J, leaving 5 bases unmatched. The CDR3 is CASSFRLAGKYNEQFF. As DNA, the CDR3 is TGTGCCAGCAGCTTCCGACTAGCGGGAAAATACAATGAGCAGTTCTTC.

The CDR3 loop is CASSPGLAGGGSYNEQFF. The CDR3 nucleotides read TGTGCCAGCAGCCCGGGACTAGCGGGAGGAGGCTCGTACAATGAGCAGTTCTTC. V gene TRBV5-6 combines with J gene TRBJ2-1; 15 nucleotides agree with TRBD2. CDR1 and CDR2 (germline): SGHDT, YYEEEE. V was clipped by 4 bases and J by 4 bases; unmatched bases: 9. There are 18 residues in the CDR3.

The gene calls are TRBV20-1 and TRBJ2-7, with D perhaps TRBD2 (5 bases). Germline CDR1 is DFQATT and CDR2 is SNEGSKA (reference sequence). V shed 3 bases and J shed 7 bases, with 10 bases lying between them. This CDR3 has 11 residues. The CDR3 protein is CSARGVLEQYF. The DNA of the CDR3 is TGCAGTGCTAGGGGAGTATTGGAGCAGTACTTC.

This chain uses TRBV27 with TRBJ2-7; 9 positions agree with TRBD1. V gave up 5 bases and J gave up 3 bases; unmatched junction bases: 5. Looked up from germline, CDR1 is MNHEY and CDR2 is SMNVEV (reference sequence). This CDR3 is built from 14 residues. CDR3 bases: TGTGCCAGCAGTCTAGACAGGGGGGACTACGAGCAGTACTTC. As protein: CASSLDRGDYEQYF.

CDR3 nucleotide sequence: TGTGCCAGCAGCTCCCGTAGACAGGCTCTTTCAGACGAGCAGTACTTC. The encoded protein is CASSSRRQALSDEQYF. The J gene is TRBJ2-7, the V gene TRBV13; D might be TRBD1 (6 bases). The ends were cut back, 4 bases at V and 5 bases at J, with 21 bases in the middle. Per the germline V gene, CDR1 is PRHDT and CDR2 is FYEKMQ (reference sequence). This CDR3 is built from 16 residues.

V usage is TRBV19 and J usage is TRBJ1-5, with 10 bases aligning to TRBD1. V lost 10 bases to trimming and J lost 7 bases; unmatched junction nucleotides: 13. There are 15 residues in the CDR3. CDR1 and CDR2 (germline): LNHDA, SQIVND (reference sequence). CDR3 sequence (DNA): TGTGCCACCACAGATCGGACAGGGGGAATGCAGCCCCAGCATTTT. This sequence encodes CATTDRTGGMQPQHF. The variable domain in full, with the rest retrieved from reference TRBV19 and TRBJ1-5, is DGGITQSPKYLFRKEGQNVTLSCEQNLNHDAMYWYRQDPGQGLRLIYYSQIVNDFQKGDIAEGYSVSREKKESFPLTVTSAQKNPTAFYLCATTDRTGGMQPQHFGDGTRLSIL.

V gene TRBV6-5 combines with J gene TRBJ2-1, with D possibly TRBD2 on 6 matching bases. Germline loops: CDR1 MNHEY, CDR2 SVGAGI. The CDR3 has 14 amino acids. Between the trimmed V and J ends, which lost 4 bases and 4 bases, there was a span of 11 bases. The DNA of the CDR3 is TGTGCCAGCAGTTCTGCGGGGCCGTACAATGAGCAGTTCTTC. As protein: CASSSAGPYNEQFF.

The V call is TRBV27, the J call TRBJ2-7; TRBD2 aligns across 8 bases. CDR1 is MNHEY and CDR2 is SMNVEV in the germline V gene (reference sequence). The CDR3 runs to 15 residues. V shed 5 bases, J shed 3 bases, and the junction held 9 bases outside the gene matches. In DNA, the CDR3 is TGTGCCAGCAGTACCGTAGCGGGACGCTACTACGAGCAGTACTTC. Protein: CASSTVAGRYYEQYF.

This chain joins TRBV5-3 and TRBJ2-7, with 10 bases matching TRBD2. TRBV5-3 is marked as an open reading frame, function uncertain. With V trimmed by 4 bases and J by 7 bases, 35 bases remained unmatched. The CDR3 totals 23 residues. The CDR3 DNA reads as TGTGCCAGAAGCCCGGATGGGAGCGGGAGGGCCTTGCGGGCCAACCCCGCCTTTCCTGAGCAGTACTTC. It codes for CARSPDGSGRALRANPAFPEQYF.

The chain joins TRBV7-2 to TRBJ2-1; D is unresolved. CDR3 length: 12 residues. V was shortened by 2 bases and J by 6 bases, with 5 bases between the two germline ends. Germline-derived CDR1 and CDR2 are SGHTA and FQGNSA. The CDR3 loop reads CASSLPSNEQFF. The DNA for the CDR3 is TGTGCCAGCAGCTTACCTAGCAATGAGCAGTTCTTC.

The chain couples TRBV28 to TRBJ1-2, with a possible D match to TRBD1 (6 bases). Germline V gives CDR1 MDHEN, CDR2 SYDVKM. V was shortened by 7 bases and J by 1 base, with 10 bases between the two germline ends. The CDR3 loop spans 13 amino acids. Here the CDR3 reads CASKHRVNYGYTF. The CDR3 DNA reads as TGTGCCAGCAAGCACAGGGTTAACTATGGCTACACCTTC.